This paragraph reports one TCR beta chain. Its cognate antigen has yet to be identified. HCMV serostatus was determined by detecting HCMV-specific IgG in serum with a commercial ELISA kit. Peripheral blood mononuclear cells were isolated from blood by Ficoll density gradient centrifugation. This sample is part of a study of T cells expressing NK-cell markers (dated by TCRdb to the early 2020s). Study-wide context: In sorted CD3+CD56+NKG2C+, CD3+CD56+NKG2C- and CD3+CD56-NKG2C+ T-cell subsets from eight donors, TCR beta-chain repertoires were profiled. Of the eight sequenced donors, seven were found to be HCMV-seropositive and one was found to be HCMV-seronegative. Randomly selected healthy volunteers, three men and five women, were used as the eight sequenced donors. Illumina HiSeq 2000/2500, MiSeq or NextSeq was used to sequence libraries as 2 x 150 bp reads. The study at large found these results: In several donors, the dominant CD3+CD56+NKG2C+ clonotypes were among the top 10 CD8+ clonotypes and accounted for roughly 1.0-8% of CD8+ T cells. Those dominant clonotypes were again the most abundant among CD3+CD56-NKG2C+ cells in a handful of donors, at about 25-60.1%. Whether the expanded NKG2C-expressing T cell clones were specific for HCMV antigens remained unclear.

The reads were generated on an Illumina HiSeq 2000. 5'RACE template switching, by which a universal primer site and unique molecular identifiers were added, was used to make TCR beta cDNA libraries. cDNA synthesis was primed from the TCR beta constant segment and was followed by two successive PCR amplification steps. The original methods were these. Reads were demultiplexed and grouped by UMI with MIGEC, and clonotypes were assembled and quantified with MiTCR. To exclude erroneous sequences, any TCR cDNA sequence not supported by at least two reads was discarded. Downstream repertoire analysis used the tcR package, and clonotypes were matched across fractions by CDR3 nucleotide sequence plus V segment. VDJmatch was used to annotate antigen specificity against VDJdb, with one amino acid substitution in CDR3 allowed. After reprocessing by TCRdb, each CDR3 protein sequence is one entry, and no DNA is given. TCRdb, rather than the study authors, made the V and J calls. The table for this sample shows some 140,000 distinct CDR3 sequences. The biggest ten clones account for 37% of the sample.

The CDR3 covers 16 residues, taking in both the cysteine and the phenylalanine. Only the protein sequence is given. As encoded in the germline V gene (reference sequence), CDR1 is LGHDT while CDR2 is YNNKEL. This TCR derives from a woman in her 50s in good health. Donor details come from another sample of the same person, matched by shared clones. Sequenced sample: blood T cells: a sorted CD56 or NKG2C T cell subset, CD4+ or CD8+ T cells, or bulk PBMC T cells (not recorded which). This sequence uses TRBV3-1 and TRBJ2-1; TCRdb's assignment of TRBD2 cannot be checked, as there is no DNA. CDR3 reads: CASSQPPGLAVNEQFF.